The T cell receptor beta chain under discussion was sequenced for a study of PD-L1 blockade in urothelial cancer (dated 2017 in TCRdb). As for the study more broadly: All patients started therapy in about 2014 and received atezolizumab 1,200 mg intravenously every 3 weeks. In the same patients, pretreatment tumors underwent whole exome sequencing and RNA sequencing in addition to TCR sequencing. Blood samples were analyzed at 3 weeks after treatment start (second dose) and at 6 weeks after treatment start. TCR sequencing covered pretreatment tumor samples and matched, serially collected peripheral blood taken before and after atezolizumab treatment. Patients had an ECOG performance status of 0 or 1 and had received between 0 and 3 prior chemotherapy regimens. The study, an exploratory multi-omic analysis, examined somatic, immune and clinical correlates of response to PD-L1 blockade with atezolizumab in urothelial cancer. Durable clinical benefit was defined as progression-free survival longer than 6 months, and TCR features were also tested against progression-free and overall survival. Blood samples yielded a median of around 150,000 T cells and roughly 80,000 unique TCRs, with median clonality approximately 0.08. About 90% of the roughly 29 patients were males with bladder-origin urothelial cancer, and 18 of 29 reported a prior smoking history. Durable clinical benefit was achieved by nine patients but not by the remaining 20. Pretreatment blood TCR-seq was available for fewer than 30 patients, at least one posttreatment blood collection was obtained for 25 or so patients, and tumor TCR-seq was available for 25 or so patients.

For this clone: There is no known antigen for this receptor. Per-nucleotide qualities are absent, and no much larger clonotype sits a single base away.

The full study reports these points: Small sample size (n ≈ 30) and many exploratory analyses mean the results are intended to be hypothesis-generating. Improved progression-free and overall survival was found to be associated with pretreatment peripheral blood TCR clonality below the median. Greater expansion of tumor-associated TCR clones in peripheral blood 3 weeks after the start of treatment was observed in patients with durable benefit (n of about 20, p = 0.022).

V lost 5 bases and J lost 4 bases, and the count of bases not matched to a germline gene is 8. Reading the germline V gene (reference sequence) gives CDR1 WNHNN and CDR2 SYGVQD. Counted from cysteine to phenylalanine, this CDR3 has 14 amino acids. Left in the record is the CDR3 DNA by itself, 42 bases read in frame from the first base. To estimate absolute template abundance from read counts, synthetic TCR analog templates were spiked into each PCR. Using the immunoSEQ assay, TCRbeta CDR3 regions were amplified from genomic DNA with bias-controlled V and J gene primers. Rearranged TCRbeta segments were sequenced at approximately 20X coverage. Processing in the source paper ran as follows. Sequencing errors were corrected by clustering and CDR3s were annotated against IMGT to assign V, D and J genes. Out-of-frame and stop-codon sequences were excluded, and only productive TCRbeta rearrangements were used in downstream analyses. To compute clonality, Shannon entropy was normalized by the log of the number of unique productive sequences and then subtracted from one. Fisher's exact test with Benjamini-Hochberg correction, using a cutoff of adjusted p below 0.01, was how clones that differed between time points or between blood and tumor were identified. TCRdb limited this immuneACCESS table to in-frame rearrangements with V and J called. A share of clones is missing; checked studies link under half to unresolved V genes, and the rest is unexplained. V and J calls and clone size come straight from that table; D and trimming were deduced from the DNA. For this sample there are fewer than 60,000 clones; less than 90% appear just once. About a sixth of the sample comes from the top ten.

The meaning of the sample's time point label: pretreatment peripheral blood. The cohort comprised 25 to 30 patients with locally advanced or metastatic urothelial carcinoma treated at Memorial Sloan Kettering on a trial protocol. Peripheral blood mononuclear cells were collected pretreatment and during treatment, with between 1 and 8 total time points per patient. The Qiagen DNeasy Blood extraction kit was used to purify genomic DNA from total PBMCs and from tumor samples. Collected pretreatment and during treatment, PBMCs were isolated and stored as previously described. The chain uses TRBV10-1 and TRBJ2-7; the junction holds 7 bases that match TRBD1. Sample: PBMCs, taken around atezolizumab (anti-PD-L1) treatment. The clonotype originates from a man between 65 and 85 years old with urothelial cancer. DNA sequence: TGCGCCAGCAGTCCCCGGGACAGACCGTACGAGCAGTACTTC. The translation is CASSPRDRPYEQYF.